The present T cell receptor (beta chain) was sequenced within a study of post-analysis software for immune sequencing data. The wider study: Relapsing-remitting, secondary progressive and progressive-relapsing forms of multiple sclerosis all featured among disease courses.

As to this clonotype: Its antigen is currently unknown.

Whole-study results and caveats: Relative to controls, patients had a handful of TRBV segments at higher frequency, with TRBV5-6, TRBV5-1 and TRBV20-1 among these. Among multiple sclerosis patients, normalized Chao1 diversity was significantly below that of controls.

The V end was cut by 2 bases, the J end by 6 bases, with 10 bases between. CDR3 length equals 13 residues. Germline CDR1 reads MGHDK; CDR2 reads SYGVNS. Unique molecular identifiers tagged the TCR beta cDNA libraries. Input amounts of 1 to 10 million T cells were used. These gave around 500,000 cDNA molecules, so each molecule approximated one T cell. Using its own MiXCR run on the PCR reads, TCRdb lists one record per CDR3 protein. The sample contains a few hundred thousand distinct CDR3 sequences, roughly 38% of which appear only once. Sequencing input: blood. The J gene is TRBJ1-2, the V gene TRBV25-1; D remains unclear. The receptor was isolated from a girl aged 5 to 17 with multiple sclerosis. The CDR3 loop reads CASSEEQRNGYTF. As DNA, the CDR3 is TGTGCCAGCAGTGAAGAACAGAGGAATGGCTACACCTTC.